The next 17 T cell receptor beta chains were all read from a single sample in a study of early T cells in non-severe SARS-CoV-2 infection. A single record per CDR3 protein comes from TCRdb applying MiXCR to the 5' RACE reads. The sample shows 45,000 to 60,000 distinct CDR3 sequences, roughly 10% of them seen only once. Sequenced material: whole blood. The origin of the receptors is an adult who was a healthcare worker with PCR-confirmed SARS-CoV-2 infection or an uninfected control (not recorded which).

The chain employs TRBV11-2 and TRBJ1-6, with D possibly matching TRBD1 (5 bases). The V end was cut by 0 bases, the J end by 14 bases, with 14 bases between. Germline V gene sequence: CDR1 SGHAT, CDR2 FQNNGV. The CDR3 consists of 14 residues. DNA of the CDR3: TGTGCCAGCAGCTTAGATCGGTGGGACTTCACCCTCCACTTT. This codes for CASSLDRWDFTLHF.

This clonotype was detected only a few times. This rearrangement joins TRBV29-1 to TRBJ1-3; D unclear. With 3 bases removed from V and 2 bases from J, the gap between germline ends came to 2 bases. Germline V gives CDR1 SQVTM, CDR2 ANQGSEA. The CDR3 is made up of 11 amino acids. The CDR3 coding sequence is TGCAGCGTTGACACTGGAAACACCATATATTTT. It is translated as CSVDTGNTIYF.

For this clonotype: A much larger clone sits a single nucleotide away, making a read error possible. This chain connects TRBV7-8 to TRBJ1-5, with D perhaps matching TRBD1 (5 bases). V was shortened by 5 bases and J by 3 bases, with 14 bases between the two germline ends. The CDR3 consists of 15 residues. From germline, CDR1 is SGHVS and CDR2 FQNEAQ. In DNA form, the CDR3 reads TGTGCCAGCAGCCCGACCAGGACAAACAATCAGCCCCAGCATTTT. Protein sequence: CASSPTRTNNQPQHF.

The table lists this clonotype with many counts. The genes are TRBV7-2 and TRBJ1-1, with D hard to call. Per the germline V gene, CDR1 is SGHTA and CDR2 is FQGNSA. Trimming left V 1 base short and J 2 bases short, with 8 bases between. This CDR3 is 14 amino acids long. The CDR3 here is CASSLGPINTEAFF. CDR3 coding DNA: TGTGCCAGCAGCTTAGGGCCGATAAACACTGAAGCTTTCTTT.

This chain connects TRBV12-3 or TRBV12-4 to TRBJ2-2; D is uncertain. The V end lost 5 bases, the J end lost 2 bases, and 12 bases lay between the germline ends. This CDR3 has 15 amino acids. The CDR3 spells CASSERTSNTGELFF. CDR3 sequence (DNA): TGTGCCAGCAGTGAACGGACGAGTAACACCGGGGAGCTGTTTTTT.

This clonotype was found many times. The rearrangement joins TRBV23-1 to TRBJ1-5; TRBD1 matches at 8 bases. Being an ORF, TRBV23-1 has a function that is uncertain. The CDR3 loop spans 16 amino acids. With 0 bases clipped from V and 4 bases from J, the junction kept 5 bases outside the gene matches. The DNA for the CDR3 is TGCGCCAGCAGTCAATCCCGGGACAGGCGAAATCAGCCCCAGCATTTT. Protein sequence: CASSQSRDRRNQPQHF.

This clonotype has a count of ten or more. This rearrangement joins TRBV5-5 to TRBJ2-5; D is ambiguous. CDR1 and CDR2 from the germline V gene are SGHKS and YYEKEE (reference sequence). This CDR3 is 13 amino acids long. Trimming pared 0 bases from V and 2 bases from J, leaving 5 bases between. CDR3 coding DNA: TGTGCCAGCAGCTTGGCGGTTCAAGAGACCCAGTACTTC. Translating gives CASSLAVQETQYF.

The sample holds many counts of this clonotype. V is TRBV7-2 and J is TRBJ2-4, with TRBD2 as a possible D gene (5 bases). The germline gives CDR1 SGHTA, CDR2 FQGNSA. The CDR3 totals 17 residues. Trimming stripped 1 base from V and 3 bases from J, with 16 bases between. DNA for the CDR3: TGTGCCAGCAGCTTAGAATTTACCGGGAACCGCAAAAACATTCAGTACTTC. It specifies CASSLEFTGNRKNIQYF.

This clonotype was seen more than once but under ten times. This rearrangement joins TRBV7-6 to TRBJ2-7; D call uncertain. The CDR3 runs to 12 residues. V was trimmed by 2 bases and J by 2 bases, leaving 4 bases between them. Germline-derived CDR1 and CDR2 are SGHVS and FNYEAQ. CDR3 bases: TGTGCCAGCAGCTTAAAAGCCTACGAGCAGTACTTC. Amino acid sequence: CASSLKAYEQYF.

The sample holds many counts of this clonotype. The chain carries TRBV12-3 or TRBV12-4 and TRBJ2-1; weak D call: TRBD1 (6 bases). This CDR3 contains 13 residues. Between the trimmed V and J ends, which lost 3 bases and 8 bases, there was a span of 11 bases. As DNA, the CDR3 is TGTGCCAGCAGTTTGGGGGCGCGGGATGAGCAGTTCTTC. Its protein is CASSLGARDEQFF.

Ten or more counts support this clonotype. The rearrangement joins TRBV12-3 or TRBV12-4 to TRBJ1-2, with D maybe TRBD1 (5 bases). The CDR3 has 13 amino acids. The V gene lost 0 bases and the J gene lost 8 bases, with 10 bases spanning the gap. The CDR3 loop is CASSLAQEGGYTF. The CDR3 DNA reads TGTGCCAGCAGTTTAGCGCAGGAGGGGGGCTACACCTTC.

This clonotype was seen a handful of times. V usage is TRBV18 and J usage is TRBJ1-2; D is perhaps TRBD1 (6 bases). Trimming stripped 3 bases from V and 4 bases from J, with 18 bases between. Germline V CDR1 and CDR2: KGHSH, LQKENI. The CDR3 runs 16 residues. CDR3 sequence reads: CASSPTQGGEVYGYTF. The CDR3 nucleotides read TGTGCCAGCTCACCGACGCAAGGGGGTGAAGTCTATGGCTACACCTTC.

The table lists this clonotype with many counts. One junction end does not reproduce the germline sequence, and a read error may be involved. This sequence joins TRBV12-3 or TRBV12-4 and TRBJ1-3; D may be TRBD1 (6 bases). The CDR3 length is 16 residues. CDR3 in amino acids: CASSRRQELSENTIYF. The CDR3 region has the DNA TGTGCCAGCAGTCGGCGACAGGAGCTCTCTGAAAACACCATATATTTT.

This clonotype was counted many times. This sequence joins TRBV9 and TRBJ2-1; D is unresolved. CDR1 SGDLS and CDR2 YYNGEE come from the germline V gene. The ends were cut back, 4 bases at V and 10 bases at J, with 9 bases in the middle. The CDR3 contains 11 residues. CDR3 DNA: TGTGCCAGCAGCTACGGGCAAGAGCAGTTCTTC. It yields the protein CASSYGQEQFF.

This clonotype was seen many times. The rearrangement uses TRBV6-2 or TRBV6-3 and TRBJ2-2; tentative D call: TRBD2 (5 bases). There are 14 residues in the CDR3. Germline V gene lookup returns CDR1 MNHEY and CDR2 SVGEGT. Trimming took off 4 bases at V and 3 bases at J, with 9 bases between the two ends. The CDR3 bases are TGTGCCAGCAGTTCCGGACTGGACACCGGGGAGCTGTTTTTT. Amino acid sequence: CASSSGLDTGELFF.

The rearrangement uses TRBV2 and TRBJ2-7; 7 bases map to TRBD2. The J segment lost 5 bases and the V segment lost 3 bases, leaving 7 bases of the junction unmatched. The CDR3 is 14 residues long. Germline CDR1 and CDR2: SNHLY and FYNNEI. The CDR3 DNA follows: TGTGCCAGCAGTGAGATCAGACTAGCCCACGAGCAGTACTTC. Translation: CASSEIRLAHEQYF. Full variable domain (rest looked up from reference TRBV2 and TRBJ2-7): EPEVTQTPSHQVTQMGQEVILRCVPISNHLYFYWYRQILGQKVEFLVSFYNNEISEKSEIFDDQFSVERPDGSNFTLKIRSTKLEDSAMYFCASSEIRLAHEQYFGPGTRLTVT.

This clonotype has ten or more counts. This chain joins TRBV7-2 and TRBJ2-2; 12 bases match TRBD2. Germline V gives CDR1 SGHTA, CDR2 FQGNSA. The trim removed 8 bases at V and 0 bases at J, leaving 1 base unmatched. The CDR3 is made up of 15 amino acids. CDR3 in DNA: TGTGCCAGCCGGACTAGCGGGGCGAACACCGGGGAGCTGTTTTTT. It yields the protein CASRTSGANTGELFF.